One and the same sample provided the 13 T cell receptor beta chains below, sequenced in a study of blood T cell repertoires in COVID-19. TCRdb's copy holds only in-frame clones and misses some; the assay was immunoSEQ multiplex PCR. This sample has 100,000 to 150,000 clones; roughly 79% occur once, and the top ten carry approximately 2.4%. Sequenced: peripheral blood. These receptors came from a man aged 65 to 85 with acute or convalescent COVID-19.

The chain couples TRBV19 to TRBJ1-5; TRBD1 might be the D (5 bases). The CDR3 is 16 residues long. Germline values: CDR1 LNHDA, CDR2 SQIVND (reference sequence). V was shortened by 1 base and J by 1 base, with 11 bases between the two germline ends. Here the CDR3 DNA reads TGTGCCAGTAGTATAGTTTGGGGGGACAGCAATCAGCCCCAGCATTTT. It is translated as CASSIVWGDSNQPQHF.

The chain recombines TRBV4-1 with TRBJ2-1; 7 nucleotides agree with TRBD2. Unmatched junction bases numbered 6, after V lost 1 base and J lost 0 bases. The CDR3 runs to 17 residues. Germline assignment: CDR1 MGHRA and CDR2 YSYEKL. CDR3 DNA: TGCGCCAGCAGCCAAGGGCCCCAGCGGGGCTCCTACAATGAGCAGTTCTTC. Encoded protein: CASSQGPQRGSYNEQFF.

This clone came up a few times. V gene TRBV12-3 or TRBV12-4 combines with J gene TRBJ1-1; D remains unclear. CDR3 size: 13 residues. Trimming shortened V by 4 bases and J by 2 bases, and 8 bases separated the two germline ends. The CDR3: CASSYTPNTEAFF. The CDR3 DNA reads TGTGCCAGCAGTTATACACCAAACACTGAAGCTTTCTTT.

The chain employs TRBV7-9 and TRBJ2-1; no firm D call. Germline-derived CDR1 and CDR2 are SEHNR and FQNEAQ (reference sequence). CDR3 length: 14 residues. The germline V and J ends were trimmed by 7 bases and 5 bases, with 15 bases remaining between them. The CDR3 is CASIYPNRDNEQFF. The CDR3 DNA reads TGTGCCAGCATCTACCCAAATCGGGACAATGAGCAGTTCTTC.

Here the CDR3 DNA reads TGTGCCAGCTCACCGGGCCGGCGACAGGAGACCCAGTACTTC. Its translation: CASSPGRRQETQYF. This chain joins TRBV18 and TRBJ2-5; TRBD1 is a possible D gene (5 bases). Trimming left V 3 bases short and J 5 bases short, with 13 bases between. This CDR3 has 14 residues. Germline V gene data show CDR1 as KGHSH and CDR2 as LQKENI.

The chain uses TRBV4-3 and TRBJ2-4; 10 bases match TRBD2. The germline gives CDR1 LGHNA, CDR2 YSLEER. There are 18 residues in the CDR3. Losses at the gene ends were 0 bases for V and 7 bases for J; bases not matched to a gene: 12. This CDR3 is CASSQDIGLAGAPNIQYF. The CDR3, as DNA: TGCGCCAGCAGCCAAGATATTGGGCTAGCGGGGGCCCCGAACATTCAGTACTTC.

This clone has just a few counts. The chain combines TRBV18 with TRBJ1-6, with 7 bases aligning to TRBD1. Germline V gene data show CDR1 as KGHSH and CDR2 as LQKENI. The ends lost 3 bases at V and 7 bases at J; junction bases unmatched: 9. The CDR3 is 16 amino acids. CDR3 residues: CASSPGTTGLNSPLHF. The CDR3 DNA is TGTGCCAGCTCACCGGGGACGACAGGGCTCAATTCACCCCTCCACTTT. The full variable domain, completed using reference TRBV18 and TRBJ1-6, is NAGVMQNPRHLVRRRGQEARLRCSPMKGHSHVYWYRQLPEEGLKFMVYLQKENIIDESGMPKERFSAEFPKEGPSILRIQQVVRGDSAAYFCASSPGTTGLNSPLHFGNGTRLTVT.

For the CDR3, the DNA is TGTGCCAGCAGTAGAATTGGACAGGAAGCGCACCAAGCTTTCTTT. Amino acid sequence: CASSRIGQEAHQAFF. This rearrangement joins TRBV6-5 to TRBJ1-1, with 7 bases matching TRBD1. The CDR3 length is 15 residues. Germline V gene data show CDR1 as MNHEY and CDR2 as SVGAGI. After removal of 5 bases from V and 9 bases from J, the junction contained 15 bases not matched to a gene.

The rearrangement joins TRBV18 to TRBJ1-1; 8 bases line up with TRBD1. Trimming took 3 bases from V and 3 from J; bases not matched to a gene: 0. CDR3 size: 13 residues. Germline CDR1 is KGHSH and CDR2 is LQKENI. CDR3 region: CASSPTGDTEAFF. CDR3 sequence (DNA): TGTGCCAGCTCACCGACAGGGGACACTGAAGCTTTCTTT.

The chain carries TRBV29-1 and TRBJ2-5; 9 bases line up with TRBD1. The J segment lost 7 bases and the V segment lost 3 bases, leaving 9 bases of the junction unmatched. Per the germline V gene, CDR1 is SQVTM and CDR2 is ANQGSEA. The CDR3 is 14 residues long. Here the CDR3 reads CSVEDRGRIGTQYF. The CDR3 DNA is TGCAGCGTTGAGGACAGGGGTAGGATAGGGACCCAGTACTTC.

CDR3 sequence reads: CASRLDRYNEQFF. The CDR3 region has the DNA TGTGCCAGCAGATTAGACAGATACAATGAGCAGTTCTTC. The rearrangement joins TRBV6-4 to TRBJ2-1; possible D gene TRBD1, 5 bases. The V end lost 6 bases, the J end lost 4 bases, and 10 bases lay between the germline ends. The CDR3 totals 13 residues. The germline CDR1 and CDR2 sequences are MRHNA and SNTAGT.

The chain combines TRBV9 with TRBJ1-3; D uncertain. V shed 3 bases and J shed 2 bases, with 9 bases lying between them. CDR1 and CDR2 (germline): SGDLS, YYNGEE. This CDR3 has 14 residues. This CDR3 is CASSDTAAGNTIYF. The CDR3 DNA reads TGTGCCAGCAGCGACACAGCCGCTGGAAACACCATATATTTT.

The sample holds a few counts of this clone. The chain combines TRBV6-5 with TRBJ2-3; a possible D gene is TRBD1 (5 bases). The germline gives CDR1 MNHEY, CDR2 SVGAGI. V dropped 6 bases and J dropped 1 base, with 8 bases sitting between them. The CDR3 runs to 13 residues. CDR3 coding DNA: TGTGCCAGCAGACCCAGGGGCACAGATACGCAGTATTTT. Translated: CASRPRGTDTQYF.